A single sample gave rise to the 10 T cell receptor beta chains below, sequenced in a study of control samples from healthy donors and cancer patients. Assay: immunoSEQ multiplex PCR; the TCRdb copy retains only in-frame clones and omits some. Here the sample spans about 41,000 clones, approximately 94% being singletons. Sequences were obtained from blood. These receptors originate from a man in his 60s in good health.

This chain joins TRBV15 and TRBJ1-3; D not resolved. Germline V gene data show CDR1 as LNHNV and CDR2 as YYDKDF (reference sequence). V dropped 1 base and J dropped 0 bases, with 1 base sitting between them. The CDR3 totals 13 residues. DNA for the CDR3: TGTGCCACCAGCAGAGGCTCTGGAAACACCATATATTTT. As protein: CATSRGSGNTIYF.

V and J are TRBV18 and TRBJ1-6; TRBD1 matches at 7 bases. Per germline, CDR1 KGHSH and CDR2 LQKENI. This CDR3 is 15 amino acids long. J gave up 14 bases and V 6 bases, and 16 bases lay outside the gene matches. The CDR3 here is CASSPRQGGGFTLHF. The CDR3 DNA is TGTGCCAGCTCCCCGAGGCAGGGGGGAGGATTCACCCTCCACTTT.

The CDR3 reads CASSLQLASGELFF. The CDR3 coding sequence is TGTGCCAGCAGCCTACAACTAGCGTCCGGGGAGCTGTTTTTT. The V gene is TRBV7-9, the J gene TRBJ2-2, with 7 bases identical to TRBD2. This CDR3 has 14 amino acids. The J segment lost 6 bases and the V segment lost 5 bases, leaving 6 bases of the junction unmatched. Germline lookup yields CDR1 SEHNR and CDR2 FQNEAQ (reference sequence).

The chain recombines TRBV15 with TRBJ2-1, with TRBD1 matching over 9 bases. CDR1 LNHNV and CDR2 YYDKDF come from the germline V gene (reference sequence). The J segment lost 7 bases and the V segment lost 4 bases, leaving 11 bases of the junction unmatched. This CDR3 spans 16 amino acids. CDR3 amino acids: CATSIDRGTRENEQFF. The CDR3 nucleotides read TGTGCCACCAGCATTGACAGGGGGACCCGAGAGAATGAGCAGTTCTTC.

The rearrangement uses TRBV29-1 and TRBJ1-1; no clear D gene. The CDR3 spans 13 residues. From germline, CDR1 is SQVTM and CDR2 ANQGSEA. Trimming cost V 5 bases and J 2 bases, with 12 bases left between them. The chain's CDR3 is CSVTQKINTEAFF. The CDR3 DNA reads TGCAGCGTTACCCAGAAGATTAACACTGAAGCTTTCTTT.

The rearrangement joins TRBV10-3 to TRBJ1-4; D is undetermined. Deletions cut 2 bases from V and 0 bases from J, with 13 bases between. The germline V gene encodes CDR1 ENHRY and CDR2 SYGVKD. This CDR3 contains 17 residues. CDR3 DNA sequence: TGTGCCATCAGTGAGGGGGAAACGGGTGCAACTAATGAAAAACTGTTTTTT. Protein sequence: CAISEGETGATNEKLFF.

The gene calls are TRBV19 and TRBJ2-7, with TRBD1 as a possible D gene (7 bases). Per the germline V gene, CDR1 is LNHDA and CDR2 is SQIVND (reference sequence). V lost 7 bases, J lost 5 bases, and 15 bases lay in between. The CDR3 is 13 amino acids. CDR3 residues: CASTFGGGNEQYF. CDR3 DNA sequence: TGTGCCAGTACCTTCGGAGGGGGCAACGAGCAGTACTTC.

The chain has TRBV11-2 and TRBJ1-5; D uncertain. The CDR3 is 13 residues long. Trimming took off 1 base at V and 6 bases at J, with 7 bases between the two ends. Germline CDR1 is SGHAT and CDR2 is FQNNGV. The CDR3 sequence is CASSLGAAQPQHF. CDR3 coding DNA: TGTGCCAGCAGCTTAGGGGCCGCTCAGCCCCAGCATTTT. Filled out from reference TRBV11-2 and TRBJ1-5, the complete variable domain reads EAGVAQSPRYKIIEKRQSVAFWCNPISGHATLYWYQQILGQGPKLLIQFQNNGVVDDSQLPKDRFSAERLKGVDSTLKIQPAKLEDSAVYLCASSLGAAQPQHFGDGTRLSIL.

The chain has TRBV10-2 and TRBJ2-1; D may be TRBD1 (6 bases). There are 12 residues in the CDR3. Germline values: CDR1 WSHSY, CDR2 SAAADI. V was cut by 8 bases and J by 6 bases, with 11 bases left in between. CDR3 in amino acids: CASEGDRNEQFF. The DNA of the CDR3 is TGCGCCAGCGAGGGGGATCGCAATGAGCAGTTCTTC.

V usage is TRBV6-6 and J usage is TRBJ1-5; a possible D gene is TRBD1 (6 bases). V gave up 9 bases and J gave up 0 bases, with 18 bases separating them. This CDR3 spans 16 amino acids. Germline V lookup: CDR1 MNHNY, CDR2 SVGAGI (reference sequence). CDR3 nucleotides: TGTGCCAGTCGGGATTACAGGGTCGGTAGCAATCAGCCCCAGCATTTT. Protein: CASRDYRVGSNQPQHF.